One and the same sample provided the 25 T cell receptor beta chains below, sequenced in a study of shared clonotypes between healthy human individuals. Some clones are missing from TCRdb's copy, which holds only in-frame ones; the method was immunoSEQ multiplex PCR. The top ten hold 0.14% of the sample, which has roughly 2.6 million clones, around nine tenths seen once. Sequenced input: naive CD4+ T cells sorted from blood. The subset: CD45RA+ positively selected. These receptors originate from a man younger than 35 in good health.

The chain joins TRBV4-1 to TRBJ2-3; no clear D gene. CDR3 length: 15 amino acids. Per the germline V gene, CDR1 is MGHRA and CDR2 is YSYEKL. V lost 0 bases to trimming and J lost 2 bases, with 9 bases between them. The CDR3 DNA reads TGCGCCAGCAGCCAAGATCGGGCGTACACAGATACGCAGTATTTT. This codes for CASSQDRAYTDTQYF.

This clone was recorded once. The genes are TRBV30 and TRBJ1-3; D is undetermined. The CDR3 totals 13 residues. The V end was cut by 3 bases, the J end by 4 bases, with 10 bases between. Germline lookup yields CDR1 GTSNPN and CDR2 SVGIG (reference sequence). In nucleotides, the CDR3 is TGTGCCTGGAGCCCTATGGGGGGAAACACCATATATTTT. Protein: CAWSPMGGNTIYF.

The chain combines TRBV7-9 with TRBJ1-1, with a weak D call TRBD1 (6 bases). The CDR3 spans 15 residues. The germline gives CDR1 SEHNR, CDR2 FQNEAQ (reference sequence). V gave up 2 bases and J gave up 3 bases, with 13 bases separating them. This chain's CDR3 is CASSLSRGADTEAFF. CDR3 bases: TGTGCCAGCAGCTTATCGCGGGGGGCAGACACTGAAGCTTTCTTT.

V gene TRBV7-2 combines with J gene TRBJ2-7, with unresolved D. The CDR3 has 14 residues. Trimming cost V 1 base and J 4 bases, with 11 bases left between them. Germline loops: CDR1 SGHTA, CDR2 FQGNSA. For the CDR3, the DNA is TGTGCCAGCAGCTTAGGAGTCACAGTTTACGAGCAGTACTTC. Translating gives CASSLGVTVYEQYF.

The chain carries TRBV6-6 and TRBJ1-2; D unclear. The CDR3 is made up of 12 amino acids. Trimming took off 10 bases at V and 8 bases at J, with 17 bases between the two ends. Per germline, CDR1 MNHNY and CDR2 SVGAGI (reference sequence). The CDR3 DNA is TGTGCCACCATGGTGCCTGCTGAAGGCTACACCTTC. This gives the protein CATMVPAEGYTF.

Concerning this clone: The sample has other DNA sequences that encode this CDR3 too. V usage is TRBV7-2 and J usage is TRBJ1-5; the D gene is possibly TRBD1 (6 bases). V gave up 5 bases and J gave up 4 bases, with 12 bases separating them. The CDR3 has 14 amino acids. Germline V gene lookup returns CDR1 SGHTA and CDR2 FQGNSA. CDR3 region: CASSLLGGNQPQHF. Written as DNA, the CDR3 is TGTGCCAGCAGCCTGTTAGGGGGGAATCAGCCCCAGCATTTT.

The J gene is TRBJ1-2, the V gene TRBV5-5; D unclear. Per germline, CDR1 SGHKS and CDR2 YYEKEE (reference sequence). The CDR3 loop spans 11 amino acids. V was pared by 0 bases and J by 8 bases, with 5 bases between. CDR3 DNA sequence: TGTGCCAGCAGCTTGGAGGCGGGCTACACCTTC. Its protein is CASSLEAGYTF. Complete variable domain (other parts from reference TRBV5-5 and TRBJ1-2): DAGVTQSPTHLIKTRGQQVTLRCSPISGHKSVSWYQQVLGQGPQFIFQYYEKEERGRGNFPDRFSARQFPNYSSELNVNALLLGDSALYLCASSLEAGYTFGSGTRLTVV.

This chain links TRBV12-5 with TRBJ1-4; TRBD1 matches at 7 bases. Trimming at V came to 0 bases and at J to 8 bases, leaving 9 bases not matched to a gene. The CDR3 has 16 residues. Germline CDR1 LGHNT, CDR2 FRNRAP. The CDR3 coding sequence is TGTGCTAGTGGTTTGGTACAAACAGGGGTTGTGGAAAAACTGTTTTTT. Amino acid sequence: CASGLVQTGVVEKLFF.

V and J are TRBV18 and TRBJ1-2; the match to TRBD1 covers 7 bases. V trimming: 7 bases; J trimming: 0 bases; junction bases outside the gene matches: 5. This CDR3 is built from 14 residues. Looked up from germline, CDR1 is KGHSH and CDR2 is LQKENI. For the CDR3, the DNA is TGTGCCAGCTTACAGGGGCCTTCTAACTATGGCTACACCTTC. This gives the protein CASLQGPSNYGYTF. The whole variable domain, remainder taken from reference TRBV18 and TRBJ1-2, is NAGVMQNPRHLVRRRGQEARLRCSPMKGHSHVYWYRQLPEEGLKFMVYLQKENIIDESGMPKERFSAEFPKEGPSILRIQQVVRGDSAAYFCASLQGPSNYGYTFGSGTRLTVV.

As to this clone: Different DNA sequences within this sample yield the same CDR3. The rearrangement links TRBV29-1 to TRBJ1-1; the match to TRBD1 covers 10 bases. Germline V gene sequence: CDR1 SQVTM, CDR2 ANQGSEA. This CDR3 is 12 amino acids long. V was pared by 7 bases and J by 4 bases, with 3 bases of the junction left unmatched. The CDR3 region has the DNA TGCAGCGCGTGGACAGGGGGCACTGAAGCTTTCTTT. It specifies CSAWTGGTEAFF.

The rearrangement uses TRBV10-2 and TRBJ2-1; D remains ambiguous. The germline V and J ends were trimmed by 4 bases and 4 bases, with 5 bases remaining between them. This CDR3 has 12 amino acids. Germline assignment: CDR1 WSHSY and CDR2 SAAADI. This CDR3 reads CASSVPYNEQFF. CDR3 sequence (DNA): TGCGCCAGCAGTGTTCCTTACAATGAGCAGTTCTTC.

The V gene is TRBV25-1, the J gene TRBJ2-1, with TRBD2 matching over 10 bases. CDR1 is MGHDK, CDR2 SYGVNS, per germline. The ends lost 6 bases at V and 7 bases at J; junction bases unmatched: 12. The CDR3 runs 16 residues. CDR3 nucleotides: TGTGCCAGCAGAACTTCTAGCGGGAGTTCGAGGAATGAGCAGTTCTTC. Translation: CASRTSSGSSRNEQFF. Complete variable domain (other parts from reference TRBV25-1 and TRBJ2-1): EADIYQTPRYLVIGTGKKITLECSQTMGHDKMYWYQQDPGMELHLIHYSYGVNSTEKGDLSSESTVSRIRTEHFPLTLESARPSHTSQYLCASRTSSGSSRNEQFFGPGTRLTVL.

CDR3 sequence: CASSLEQFSYEQYF. CDR3 nucleotide sequence: TGCGCCAGCAGCTTGGAGCAGTTCTCCTACGAGCAGTACTTC. The chain recombines TRBV5-1 with TRBJ2-7; D gene uncertain. Trimming left V 0 bases short and J 0 bases short, with 7 bases between. The CDR3 has 14 residues. CDR1 and CDR2 from the germline V gene are SGHRS and YFSETQ.

The chain has TRBV30 and TRBJ2-7; 9 bases line up with TRBD2. With 5 bases clipped from V and 0 bases from J, the junction kept 5 bases outside the gene matches. Germline-derived CDR1 and CDR2 are GTSNPN and SVGIG (reference sequence). This CDR3 contains 14 residues. This CDR3 reads CAWGSGSNSYEQYF. The CDR3 DNA sequence: TGTGCCTGGGGTAGCGGGAGCAACTCCTACGAGCAGTACTTC.

The chain combines TRBV14 with TRBJ2-7; D might be TRBD1 (5 bases). The length of the CDR3 is 13 residues. V lost 9 bases to trimming and J lost 3 bases, with 15 bases between them. Germline V gene sequence: CDR1 SGHDN, CDR2 FVKESK. CDR3 nucleotide sequence: TGTGCCAGTAGGGGCACCCCGTTCTACGAGCAGTACTTC. Protein: CASRGTPFYEQYF.

This clone was seen just once. The V gene is TRBV6-5, the J gene TRBJ1-3; 7 nucleotides match TRBD1. This CDR3 has 14 amino acids. The germline gives CDR1 MNHEY, CDR2 SVGAGI. V shed 5 bases and J 7 bases; nucleotides not matched to a gene: 8. Here the CDR3 reads CASSQGQAGNTIYF. The CDR3 region has the DNA TGTGCCAGCAGTCAAGGACAGGCCGGCAACACCATATATTTT.

This chain links TRBV27 with TRBJ2-1; TRBD1 matches 10 bases. The J segment lost 8 bases and the V segment lost 4 bases, leaving 5 bases of the junction unmatched. CDR3 length: 14 amino acids. Germline V gives CDR1 MNHEY, CDR2 SMNVEV (reference sequence). CDR3 nucleotide sequence: TGTGCCAGCAGTTCAAGGGACAGGGGCTATGAGCAGTTCTTC. It encodes CASSSRDRGYEQFF.

The chain carries TRBV6-6 and TRBJ1-6, with D maybe TRBD1 (6 bases). Trimming stripped 2 bases from V and 5 bases from J, with 10 bases between. CDR1 and CDR2 from the germline V gene are MNHNY and SVGAGI (reference sequence). The CDR3 contains 15 residues. CDR3 bases: TGTGCCAGCAGTTACACGGGACACAATAATTCACCCCTCCACTTT. Amino acids: CASSYTGHNNSPLHF.

The sample holds one count of this clone. This specimen includes other DNA sequences encoding the same CDR3. V gene TRBV2 combines with J gene TRBJ2-1; TRBD2 matches at 9 bases. CDR3 length: 15 residues. Unmatched junction bases numbered 1, after V lost 3 bases and J lost 1 base. Germline V gene lookup returns CDR1 SNHLY and CDR2 FYNNEI. The CDR3 loop reads CASSESGGSYNEQFF. In DNA form, the CDR3 reads TGTGCCAGCAGTGAGAGCGGGGGGTCCTACAATGAGCAGTTCTTC.

The genes are TRBV10-3 and TRBJ2-2; 9 bases are a match to TRBD1. The germline V gene encodes CDR1 ENHRY and CDR2 SYGVKD. After removal of 8 bases from V and 7 bases from J, the junction contained 11 bases not matched to a gene. The CDR3 extends over 15 amino acids. The CDR3 DNA reads TGTGCCATCGGACCCGGGACAGGGACCGGCGGGGAGCTGTTTTTT. Translating gives CAIGPGTGTGGELFF.

The V gene is TRBV2, the J gene TRBJ2-5; TRBD2 matches 10 bases. V lost 11 bases to trimming and J lost 4 bases; unmatched junction nucleotides: 10. The CDR3 is 14 amino acids. CDR1 and CDR2 (germline): SNHLY, FYNNEI. The CDR3 sequence is CALRSLAGVETQYF. DNA of the CDR3: TGTGCCCTACGGTCGCTAGCGGGGGTAGAGACCCAGTACTTC.

The gene calls are TRBV30 and TRBJ2-2; 10 bases map to TRBD2. This CDR3 contains 14 residues. Trimming cost V 2 bases and J 9 bases; bases outside gene matches: 6. Per the germline V gene, CDR1 is GTSNPN and CDR2 is SVGIG (reference sequence). The CDR3 region is CAWSIQREGRELFF. As DNA, the CDR3 is TGTGCCTGGAGTATCCAGCGGGAGGGCCGGGAGCTGTTTTTT.

The chain employs TRBV2 and TRBJ2-5, with 9 bases lining up with TRBD2. The V gene's germline CDR1 is SNHLY and CDR2 FYNNEI. The CDR3 is 15 amino acids. The ends lost 1 base at V and 6 bases at J; junction bases unmatched: 6. The CDR3 nucleotides read TGTGCCAGCAGTGAAGGGAGCGGGGGGACGCAGACCCAGTACTTC. It yields the protein CASSEGSGGTQTQYF.

The chain links TRBV10-1 to TRBJ2-1; 7 nucleotides align to TRBD2. The CDR3 is 15 amino acids. Germline trimming cut 6 bases from V and 6 bases from J; bases unmatched to any gene: 11. Per germline, CDR1 WNHNN and CDR2 SYGVQD (reference sequence). The CDR3 DNA is TGCGCCAGCAGCCCTCCGGGCGGGGGTTTCAATGAGCAGTTCTTC. This sequence encodes CASSPPGGGFNEQFF.

The chain joins TRBV27 to TRBJ1-3, with 7 positions matching TRBD1. After removal of 5 bases from V and 4 bases from J, the junction contained 11 bases not matched to a gene. The CDR3 is 16 residues long. Germline assignment: CDR1 MNHEY and CDR2 SMNVEV (reference sequence). CDR3 DNA sequence: TGTGCCAGCAGTCTTAAAGGGGGCGGTCAGGGAAACACCATATATTTT. Residues: CASSLKGGGQGNTIYF.